Listed below are T cell receptor beta chains from one sample, sequenced in a study of T cells in Graves' hyperthyroidism and ophthalmopathy. TCRdb redid the calling of the multiplex PCR reads with MiXCR, one entry per CDR3 protein. Here the sample spans hundreds of thousands of distinct CDR3 sequences, approximately 25% being singletons. The sequencing sample was made of blood. These receptors originate from a woman in her thirties with Graves' ophthalmopathy. Both conserved end residues are part of each CDR3. D genes are given only for firm matches. Only part of the rows carry a size: once, few, many, or a class if the clone is expanded.

size: .; D: TRBD1; V: TRBV15; J: TRBJ1-5; DNA: TGTGCCACCAGCAGAGCGTCGACAGGGTTAAATCAGCCCCAGCATTTT; CDR3: CATSRASTGLNQPQHF
size: many; D: .; V: TRBV28; J: TRBJ1-1; DNA: TGTGCCAGCATCGGGGCCAGTAGGACTGAAGCTTTCTTT; CDR3: CASIGASRTEAFF
size: many; D: .; V: TRBV29-1; J: TRBJ2-5; DNA: TGCAGCGTTGTTGTACTAGTTGGGACCCAGTACTTC; CDR3: CSVVVLVGTQYF
size: many; D: TRBD1; V: TRBV7-9; J: TRBJ1-2; DNA: TGTGCCAGCAGCTCCACAGGGGGCGGCTACACCTTC; CDR3: CASSSTGGGYTF
size: many; D: TRBD2; V: TRBV12-3/TRBV12-4; J: TRBJ2-7; DNA: TGTGCCAGCAGCCGGAGGGGACTAGCGGGGGCCGAGCAGTACTTC; CDR3: CASSRRGLAGAEQYF
size: many; D: .; V: TRBV6-5; J: TRBJ2-7; DNA: TGTGCCAGCAGTTACCTACACGAGCAGTACTTC; CDR3: CASSYLHEQYF
size: many; D: TRBD2; V: TRBV11-1; J: TRBJ2-7; DNA: TGTGCCAGCAGCTTAAGGATAGCGGGGGATTACGAGCAGTACTTC; CDR3: CASSLRIAGDYEQYF
size: many; D: .; V: TRBV6-2/TRBV6-3; J: TRBJ1-5; DNA: TGTGCCAGCAGTCGACACCAGTCCCTTAGTGATCAGCCCCAGCATTTT; CDR3: CASSRHQSLSDQPQHF
size: many; D: TRBD2; V: TRBV27; J: TRBJ2-3; DNA: TGTGCCAGCAGTTTTAGGGTAGCGGGGGGGCAAGATGCGCAGTATTTT; CDR3: CASSFRVAGGQDAQYF
size: many; D: .; V: TRBV28; J: TRBJ2-2; DNA: TGTGCCAGCAGGGGCGGGCGGGGGAACACCGGGGAGCTGTTTTTT; CDR3: CASRGGRGNTGELFF
size: .; D: .; V: TRBV20-1; J: TRBJ1-1; DNA: TGCAGTGCTAGTAGGCTCACTGAAGCTTTCTTT; CDR3: CSASRLTEAFF
size: many; D: .; V: TRBV2; J: TRBJ1-5; DNA: TGTGCCAGCAGTGGATACTATAGCAATCAGCCCCAGCATTTT; CDR3: CASSGYYSNQPQHF
size: many; D: .; V: TRBV12-3/TRBV12-4; J: TRBJ1-2; DNA: TGTGCCAGCAGTCCCCCAGGCAGCTATGGCTACACCTTC; CDR3: CASSPPGSYGYTF
size: .; D: .; V: TRBV7-9; J: TRBJ2-7; DNA: TGTGCCAGCAGCTTGGCCAGGAACTCCTACGAGCAGTACTTC; CDR3: CASSLARNSYEQYF
size: .; D: TRBD1; V: TRBV24-1; J: TRBJ1-5; DNA: TGTGCCACCAGTGATTCGACAGGGGGCCTGGGTCAGCCCCAGCATTTT; CDR3: CATSDSTGGLGQPQHF
size: many; D: .; V: TRBV6-5; J: TRBJ2-4; DNA: TGTGCCAGCAGTTTATTGTCAGGGACAAACATTCAGTACTTC; CDR3: CASSLLSGTNIQYF
size: few; D: .; V: TRBV14; J: TRBJ1-1; DNA: TGTGCCAGCAGCCGAGCGATGGGTCGGCAGAAAAACACTGAAGCTTTCTTT; CDR3: CASSRAMGRQKNTEAFF
size: many; D: TRBD1; V: TRBV29-1; J: TRBJ1-1; DNA: TGCAGCGTTGAACAGGGACAGGAAGCTTTCTTT; CDR3: CSVEQGQEAFF
size: few; D: TRBD2; V: TRBV4-1; J: TRBJ2-2; DNA: TGCGCCAGCAGCCAATACGGGGGGTCGAACACCGGGGAGCTGTTTTTT; CDR3: CASSQYGGSNTGELFF
size: .; D: .; V: TRBV7-8; J: TRBJ2-7; DNA: TGTGCCAGCAGCCCCCCGGATCCTCAGGGCGCCTACGAGCAGTACTTC; CDR3: CASSPPDPQGAYEQYF
size: many; D: .; V: TRBV6-2/TRBV6-3; J: TRBJ2-7; DNA: TGTGCCAGCAGTTACTATGACAGGCTAACCTACGGGCAGTACTTC; CDR3: CASSYYDRLTYGQYF
size: .; D: .; V: TRBV20-1; J: TRBJ2-5; DNA: TGCAGTGCTACGCCCTTAAAAGAGACCCAGTACTTC; CDR3: CSATPLKETQYF
size: many; D: TRBD1; V: TRBV6-2/TRBV6-3; J: TRBJ1-5; DNA: TGTGCCAGCACCAAGACAGGGAATCAGCCCCAGCATTTT; CDR3: CASTKTGNQPQHF
size: many; D: TRBD1; V: TRBV2; J: TRBJ1-5; DNA: TGTGCCAGCATCCCAGGGGGACAGCCGGGTTCGCCCCAGCATTTT; CDR3: CASIPGGQPGSPQHF
size: many; D: TRBD2; V: TRBV6-1; J: TRBJ2-5; DNA: TGTGCCAGCAGTCCTTCTAGCGGGGATAAAGAGACCCAGTACTTC; CDR3: CASSPSSGDKETQYF
size: many; D: .; V: TRBV10-3; J: TRBJ2-7; DNA: TGTGCCACTCAGGCGAGGGACAACTCCTACGAGCAGTACTTC; CDR3: CATQARDNSYEQYF
size: .; D: .; V: TRBV19; J: TRBJ2-5; DNA: TGTGCCAGTAGTATACGGGTGCAAGAGACCCAGTACTTC; CDR3: CASSIRVQETQYF
size: .; D: TRBD1; V: TRBV20-1; J: TRBJ1-5; DNA: TGCAGCGCACTCGTGACAGGGGGCTTGCAGCCCCAGCATTTT; CDR3: CSALVTGGLQPQHF
size: many; D: TRBD1; V: TRBV12-3/TRBV12-4; J: TRBJ1-2; DNA: TGTGCCAGCAGTTTAGGGACAGGGAGGGATGGCTACACCTTC; CDR3: CASSLGTGRDGYTF
size: .; D: .; V: TRBV10-1; J: TRBJ1-5; DNA: TGCGCCAGCAGTGAGTCGCAGAATCAGCCCCAGCATTTT; CDR3: CASSESQNQPQHF
size: many; D: TRBD1; V: TRBV28; J: TRBJ2-6; DNA: TGTGCCAGCAGTTGGACAGGCTCGTCCTCTGGGGCCAACATCCTGACTTTC; CDR3: CASSWTGSSSGANILTF
size: .; D: TRBD1; V: TRBV18; J: TRBJ2-2; DNA: TGTGCCAGCTCACCACAGGACAGGGGGATCTCCGGGGAGCTGTTTTTT; CDR3: CASSPQDRGISGELFF
size: .; D: TRBD2; V: TRBV6-7; J: TRBJ2-7; DNA: TGTGCCAGCACCAAAGGCCTAGCGGCGTTTAAGTACGAGCAGTACTTC; CDR3: CASTKGLAAFKYEQYF
size: many; D: TRBD1; V: TRBV28; J: TRBJ1-2; DNA: TGTGCCAGCAGTAACAGGGGACCGAAGGCTGGCTACACCTTC; CDR3: CASSNRGPKAGYTF
size: many; D: .; V: TRBV7-2; J: TRBJ2-5; DNA: TGTGCCAGCAGCTTACCGGAGGGAGAGAAGTCGTGGCAAGAGACCCAGTACTTC; CDR3: CASSLPEGEKSWQETQYF
size: few; D: .; V: TRBV20-1; J: TRBJ1-5; DNA: TGCAGTGCTAGAGAAGTTAACAGTAATCAGCCCCAGCATTTT; CDR3: CSAREVNSNQPQHF
size: many; D: TRBD2; V: TRBV11-2; J: TRBJ2-7; DNA: TGTGCCAGCAGCTTAGAGGGACTAGCGGGGATCTACGAGCAGTACTTC; CDR3: CASSLEGLAGIYEQYF
size: few; D: TRBD2; V: TRBV10-3; J: TRBJ2-5; DNA: TGTGCCATCAGTGAGGAAGGGACTAGACAAGAGACCCAGTACTTC; CDR3: CAISEEGTRQETQYF
size: many; D: .; V: TRBV12-3/TRBV12-4; J: TRBJ2-7; DNA: TGTGCCAGCAGTTTAGGAATCAGGGGGGACTCCTACGAGCAGTACTTC; CDR3: CASSLGIRGDSYEQYF
size: many; D: .; V: TRBV28; J: TRBJ2-5; DNA: TGTGCCAGCAGGGGGACCATCCAAGAGACCCAGTACTTC; CDR3: CASRGTIQETQYF
size: many; D: .; V: TRBV7-3; J: TRBJ2-2; DNA: TGTGCCAGCAGCTTAGGACCCACCGGGGAGCTGTTTTTT; CDR3: CASSLGPTGELFF
size: many; D: .; V: TRBV20-1; J: TRBJ2-7; DNA: TGCAGTGCTAGACTTCTCCTTCCGGGACACTTCTCCTACGAGCAGTACTTC; CDR3: CSARLLLPGHFSYEQYF
size: many; D: TRBD1; V: TRBV18; J: TRBJ1-1; DNA: TGTGCCAGCTCACGACTAGGACAGGGCACTGAAGCTTTCTTT; CDR3: CASSRLGQGTEAFF
size: .; D: TRBD2; V: TRBV11-1; J: TRBJ2-2; DNA: TGTGCCAGCAGCAGAACTAGCGGGGCCGGGTCCGGGGAGCTGTTTTTT; CDR3: CASSRTSGAGSGELFF
size: many; D: .; V: TRBV27; J: TRBJ1-1; DNA: TGTGCCAGCAGTTTATCTTGGGGGGTACAGCTGAACACTGAAGCTTTCTTT; CDR3: CASSLSWGVQLNTEAFF
size: many; D: .; V: TRBV7-2; J: TRBJ1-1; DNA: TGTGCCAGCATCCGGGATTTTCGGGGCACTGAAGCTTTCTTT; CDR3: CASIRDFRGTEAFF
size: many; D: .; V: TRBV6-2/TRBV6-3; J: TRBJ1-5; DNA: TGTGCCAGCAGTTACGGCGACAACAATCAGCCCCAGCATTTT; CDR3: CASSYGDNNQPQHF
size: many; D: .; V: TRBV20-1; J: TRBJ2-7; DNA: TGCAGTGCTAGACCTCGACAGATTGCCGAGCAGTACTTC; CDR3: CSARPRQIAEQYF
size: many; D: TRBD2; V: TRBV6-2/TRBV6-3; J: TRBJ2-7; DNA: TGTGCCAGCAGACCTTCTCCGGGACTAGAATCCTACGAGCAGTACTTC; CDR3: CASRPSPGLESYEQYF
size: many; D: TRBD1; V: TRBV28; J: TRBJ1-5; DNA: TGTGCCAGCAGTTCGGACAGGAACGGACGCAATCAGCCCCAGCATTTT; CDR3: CASSSDRNGRNQPQHF